Following are 23 T cell receptor beta chains from one sample sequenced in a study of cytomegalovirus exposure and HLA in healthy donors. Primers: 60 Vbeta forward and 13 Jbeta reverse. The table came from immunoSEQ multiplex PCR; TCRdb's copy has only in-frame clones and leaves some out. The sample has approximately 190,000 clones, 82% seen once. Sequencing input: PBMCs. These receptors all stem from a boy between 2 and 15 years old in good health and CMV-seronegative.

V is TRBV7-8 and J is TRBJ1-5; D gene ambiguous. Looked up from germline, CDR1 is SGHVS and CDR2 is FQNEAQ. This CDR3 region has 15 residues. V was cut by 1 base and J by 4 bases, with 11 bases left in between. The CDR3 spells CASSLVSGGNQPQHF. The CDR3 nucleotides read TGTGCCAGCAGCTTAGTTTCAGGTGGAAATCAGCCCCAGCATTTT.

This sequence joins TRBV5-4 and TRBJ2-7; D perhaps matches TRBD1 (5 bases). This CDR3 spans 14 amino acids. The germline V gene encodes CDR1 SGHNT and CDR2 YYREEE (reference sequence). Between the trimmed V and J ends, which lost 0 bases and 2 bases, there was a span of 9 bases. The CDR3 here is CASSLDQGTYEQYF. DNA for the CDR3: TGTGCCAGCAGCTTGGACCAGGGCACCTACGAGCAGTACTTC.

The V gene is TRBV7-3, the J gene TRBJ2-3, with a possible D match to TRBD2 (6 bases). Looked up from germline, CDR1 is SGHTA and CDR2 is FQGTGA. The CDR3 sequence is 15 residues long. Trimming cost V 1 base and J 4 bases, with 12 bases left between them. CDR3 amino acids: CASSLRNGGADTQYF. The DNA of the CDR3 is TGTGCCAGCAGCTTAAGAAACGGCGGGGCAGATACGCAGTATTTT.

This rearrangement joins TRBV7-9 to TRBJ2-3; 8 nucleotides match TRBD1. The CDR3 is made up of 18 amino acids. Per germline, CDR1 SEHNR and CDR2 FQNEAQ (reference sequence). The V gene end was trimmed by 0 bases and the J gene end by 2 bases; junction bases not matched to a gene: 10. Here the CDR3 DNA reads TGTGCCAGCAGCTTAGCCCGGACAGGGCGAGGGTCCACAGATACGCAGTATTTT. Residues: CASSLARTGRGSTDTQYF. Combining the CDR3 with reference TRBV7-9 and TRBJ2-3 gives the whole variable domain DTGVSQNPRHKITKRGQNVTFRCDPISEHNRLYWYRQTLGQGPEFLTYFQNEAQLEKSRLLSDRFSAERPKGSFSTLEIQRTEQGDSAMYLCASSLARTGRGSTDTQYFGPGTRLTVL.

The chain recombines TRBV2 with TRBJ1-3, with D unclear. Germline CDR1 reads SNHLY; CDR2 reads FYNNEI. CDR3 length: 15 amino acids. Trimming shortened V by 7 bases and J by 4 bases, and 17 bases separated the two germline ends. CDR3 coding DNA: TGTGCCAGCATACTAGGGCGAGTGGGGGGAAACACCATATATTTT. Translation gives CASILGRVGGNTIYF.

This chain connects TRBV4-1 to TRBJ2-5, with 10 bases aligning to TRBD2. The CDR3 has 16 amino acids. Per germline, CDR1 MGHRA and CDR2 YSYEKL. J gave up 2 bases and V 2 bases, and 5 bases lay outside the gene matches. This chain's CDR3 is CASSQPLAGRQETQYF. The CDR3 DNA follows: TGCGCCAGCAGCCAACCACTAGCGGGGAGACAAGAGACCCAGTACTTC.

This clone was counted between two and nine times. The chain is built from TRBV20-1 and TRBJ2-1, with 7 bases that match TRBD2. Trimming removed 8 bases from V and 12 bases from J; junction bases left unmatched: 4. This CDR3 has 9 residues. CDR1 is DFQATT, CDR2 SNEGSKA, per germline (reference sequence). The CDR3 sequence: CSSGAPQFF. In DNA, the CDR3 is TGCAGTAGCGGGGCCCCGCAGTTCTTC.

This clone was picked up one time. CDR3 coding DNA: TGTGCCAGCAGATTTACAGGGGAGACTGAAGCTTTCTTT. Amino acid sequence: CASRFTGETEAFF. The chain carries TRBV7-9 and TRBJ1-1; TRBD1 agrees at 7 bases. Germline V gene data show CDR1 as SEHNR and CDR2 as FQNEAQ (reference sequence). The trim removed 6 bases at V and 5 bases at J, leaving 6 bases unmatched. This CDR3 is 13 amino acids long.

This clone was picked up one time. The rearrangement uses TRBV5-4 and TRBJ1-2, with 9 nucleotides matching TRBD1. V gave up 1 base and J gave up 3 bases; unmatched junction bases: 4. This CDR3 is built from 15 residues. Germline loops: CDR1 SGHNT, CDR2 YYREEE (reference sequence). This chain's CDR3 is CASSLNRGPDYGYTF. CDR3 coding DNA: TGTGCCAGCAGCTTGAACAGGGGGCCGGACTATGGCTACACCTTC.

The chain is built from TRBV5-1 and TRBJ2-1, with D perhaps TRBD2 (5 bases). V was cut by 0 bases and J by 1 base, with 8 bases left in between. Germline V lookup: CDR1 SGHRS, CDR2 YFSETQ. The CDR3 is made up of 15 amino acids. In nucleotides, the CDR3 is TGCGCCAGCAGCTTGGGGACTGCATCCTACAATGAGCAGTTCTTC. Protein sequence: CASSLGTASYNEQFF.

The chain employs TRBV27 and TRBJ1-2, with D perhaps matching TRBD1 (6 bases). CDR1 is MNHEY and CDR2 is SMNVEV in the germline V gene (reference sequence). This CDR3 is 13 amino acids long. Trimming cost V 4 bases and J 4 bases, with 10 bases left between them. CDR3 sequence reads: CASSSGALYGYTF. In nucleotides, the CDR3 is TGTGCCAGCAGTTCAGGGGCCCTCTATGGCTACACCTTC.

The genes are TRBV19 and TRBJ2-3, with D unclear. This CDR3 has 15 amino acids. Germline CDR1 reads LNHDA; CDR2 reads SQIVND (reference sequence). With 7 bases removed from V and 3 bases from J, the gap between germline ends came to 17 bases. CDR3 loop: CASNSEALATDTQYF. In DNA form, the CDR3 reads TGTGCCAGTAATTCCGAGGCGCTGGCGACAGATACGCAGTATTTT.

The genes are TRBV7-9 and TRBJ2-1; D not certain. The CDR3 extends over 15 amino acids. CDR1 is SEHNR, CDR2 FQNEAQ, per germline (reference sequence). The V gene lost 0 bases and the J gene lost 0 bases, with 6 bases spanning the gap. In DNA form, the CDR3 reads TGTGCCAGCAGCTTAGCGTTCCGCTCCTACAATGAGCAGTTCTTC. It specifies CASSLAFRSYNEQFF.

The genes are TRBV5-6 and TRBJ1-5, with a tentative D call TRBD1 (6 bases). The length of the CDR3 is 15 residues. The V gene's germline CDR1 is SGHDT and CDR2 YYEEEE. Trimming removed 0 bases at V and 2 bases at J, with 9 bases between. The CDR3 is CASSLGGRGNQPQHF. CDR3 nucleotides: TGTGCCAGCAGCTTGGGGGGGCGCGGCAATCAGCCCCAGCATTTT. Together with reference TRBV5-6 and TRBJ1-5, the CDR3 gives the full variable domain: DAGVTQSPTHLIKTRGQQVTLRCSPKSGHDTVSWYQQALGQGPQFIFQYYEEEERQRGNFPDRFSGHQFPNYSSELNVNALLLGDSALYLCASSLGGRGNQPQHFGDGTRLSIL.

The chain carries TRBV7-9 and TRBJ1-1; 7 bases agree with TRBD1. The germline CDR1 and CDR2 sequences are SEHNR and FQNEAQ (reference sequence). CDR3 length: 14 residues. V dropped 5 bases and J dropped 2; count of bases not matched to a gene: 5. The CDR3 DNA reads TGTGCCAGCAGCAGGGACAGCCTAAACACTGAAGCTTTCTTT. Translating it yields CASSRDSLNTEAFF. Supplemented by reference TRBV7-9 and TRBJ1-1, the full variable domain reads DTGVSQNPRHKITKRGQNVTFRCDPISEHNRLYWYRQTLGQGPEFLTYFQNEAQLEKSRLLSDRFSAERPKGSFSTLEIQRTEQGDSAMYLCASSRDSLNTEAFFGQGTRLTVV.

This rearrangement joins TRBV7-9 to TRBJ2-2, with a possible D match to TRBD1 (6 bases). CDR1 SEHNR and CDR2 FQNEAQ come from the germline V gene (reference sequence). Trimming removed 3 bases from V and 5 bases from J, with 13 bases in between. The CDR3 is made up of 15 amino acids. DNA of the CDR3: TGTGCCAGCAGCTTTTCAGGGGAAAGGACCGGGGAGCTGTTTTTT. Its protein product is CASSFSGERTGELFF.

This clone was found a few times. The chain has TRBV5-4 and TRBJ1-4, with 7 nucleotides matching TRBD1. In germline, CDR1 is SGHNT, CDR2 YYREEE (reference sequence). This CDR3 spans 13 amino acids. With 2 bases clipped from V and 8 bases from J, the junction kept 3 bases outside the gene matches. CDR3 sequence: CASSFLQGEKLFF. The CDR3, as DNA: TGTGCCAGCAGCTTTCTACAGGGGGAAAAACTGTTTTTT.

V gene TRBV4-1 combines with J gene TRBJ2-1; maybe TRBD1 (5 bases). CDR3 length equals 15 residues. V lost 8 bases and J lost 1, with 15 bases in between. Looked up from germline, CDR1 is MGHRA and CDR2 is YSYEKL. The chain's CDR3 is CASGLDTNSYNEQFF. The CDR3 region has the DNA TGCGCCAGCGGGTTGGACACAAATTCCTACAATGAGCAGTTCTTC.

This chain connects TRBV19 to TRBJ1-1; D gene unclear. Deletions cut 3 bases from V and 4 bases from J, with 9 bases between. The CDR3 is 13 amino acids. Germline CDR1 and CDR2: LNHDA and SQIVND (reference sequence). CDR3: CASSIRYFTEAFF. In nucleotides, the CDR3 is TGTGCCAGTAGTATTCGGTACTTCACTGAAGCTTTCTTT.

The chain's CDR3 is CASSRPGQGQNTGELFF. CDR3 nucleotide sequence: TGTGCCAGCAGTCGACCCGGACAGGGTCAGAACACCGGGGAGCTGTTTTTT. This rearrangement joins TRBV5-6 to TRBJ2-2; TRBD1 matches 8 bases. J gave up 1 base and V 5 bases, and 10 bases lay outside the gene matches. The CDR3 runs to 17 residues. Germline V gene data show CDR1 as SGHDT and CDR2 as YYEEEE.

The chain employs TRBV5-1 and TRBJ2-3, with 8 bases that match TRBD2. Germline-derived CDR1 and CDR2 are SGHRS and YFSETQ. CDR3 size: 18 residues. Trimming removed 0 bases from V and 7 bases from J; junction bases left unmatched: 16. The CDR3 nucleotides read TGCGCCAGCAGCTTGGGAGGAGTTGCTAGCGGGTACCGGAATACGCAGTATTTT. It encodes CASSLGGVASGYRNTQYF. The full variable domain, rest sourced from reference TRBV5-1 and TRBJ2-3, is KAGVTQTPRYLIKTRGQQVTLSCSPISGHRSVSWYQQTPGQGLQFLFEYFSETQRNKGNFPGRFSGRQFSNSRSEMNVSTLELGDSALYLCASSLGGVASGYRNTQYFGPGTRLTVL.

V and J are TRBV2 and TRBJ1-2; perhaps TRBD1 as D (6 bases). V was cut by 0 bases and J by 3 bases, with 8 bases left in between. The CDR3 covers 14 residues. Germline lookup yields CDR1 SNHLY and CDR2 FYNNEI. CDR3 region: CASSEARGDYGYTF. The CDR3 DNA follows: TGTGCCAGCAGTGAAGCCAGGGGTGACTATGGCTACACCTTC. The full variable domain, completed using reference TRBV2 and TRBJ1-2, is EPEVTQTPSHQVTQMGQEVILRCVPISNHLYFYWYRQILGQKVEFLVSFYNNEISEKSEIFDDQFSVERPDGSNFTLKIRSTKLEDSAMYFCASSEARGDYGYTFGSGTRLTVV.

The CDR3 protein is CASSLERYYEQYF. The CDR3, as DNA: TGTGCCAGCAGCTTAGAGCGCTACTACGAGCAGTACTTC. The gene calls are TRBV11-2 and TRBJ2-7; no definite D call. Germline assignment: CDR1 SGHAT and CDR2 FQNNGV. The CDR3 has 13 amino acids. V lost 0 bases and J lost 3, with 6 bases in between.